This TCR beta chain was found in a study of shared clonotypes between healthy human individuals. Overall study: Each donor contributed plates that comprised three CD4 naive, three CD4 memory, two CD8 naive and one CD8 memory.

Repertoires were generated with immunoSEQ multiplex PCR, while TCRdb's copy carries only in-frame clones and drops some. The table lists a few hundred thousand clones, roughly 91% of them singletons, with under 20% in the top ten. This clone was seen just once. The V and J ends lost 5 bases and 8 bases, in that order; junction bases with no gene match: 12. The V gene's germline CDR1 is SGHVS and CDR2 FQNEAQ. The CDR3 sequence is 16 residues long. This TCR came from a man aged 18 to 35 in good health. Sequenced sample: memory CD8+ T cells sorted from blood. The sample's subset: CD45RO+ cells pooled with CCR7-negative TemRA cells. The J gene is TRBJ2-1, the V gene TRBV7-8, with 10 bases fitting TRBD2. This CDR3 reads CASSPSSGGFRHEQFF. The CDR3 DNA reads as TGTGCCAGCAGCCCCTCTAGCGGGGGTTTCCGGCATGAGCAGTTCTTC.